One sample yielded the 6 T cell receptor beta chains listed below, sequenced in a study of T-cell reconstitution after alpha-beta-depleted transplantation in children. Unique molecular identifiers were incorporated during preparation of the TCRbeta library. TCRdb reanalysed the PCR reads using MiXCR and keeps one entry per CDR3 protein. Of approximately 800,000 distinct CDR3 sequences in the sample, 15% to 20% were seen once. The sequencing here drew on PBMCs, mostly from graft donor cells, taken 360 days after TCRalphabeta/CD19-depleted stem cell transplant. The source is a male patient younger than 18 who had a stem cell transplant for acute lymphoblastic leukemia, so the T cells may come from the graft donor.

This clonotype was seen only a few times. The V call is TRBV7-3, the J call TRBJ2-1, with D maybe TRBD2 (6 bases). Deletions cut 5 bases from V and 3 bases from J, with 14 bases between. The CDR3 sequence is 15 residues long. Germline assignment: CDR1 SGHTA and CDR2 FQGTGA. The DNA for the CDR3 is TGTGCCAGCAGCCCCTTTAGGGGAGGCTACAATGAGCAGTTCTTC. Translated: CASSPFRGGYNEQFF.

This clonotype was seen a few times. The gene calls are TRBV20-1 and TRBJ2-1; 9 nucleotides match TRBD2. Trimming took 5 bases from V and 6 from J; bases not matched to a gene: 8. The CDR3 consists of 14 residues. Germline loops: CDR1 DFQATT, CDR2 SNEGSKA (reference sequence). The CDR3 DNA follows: TGCAGTGCTGTTAGCGGGAGTGAAATCAATGAGCAGTTCTTC. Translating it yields CSAVSGSEINEQFF.

CDR3 in DNA: TGTGCCAGCAGTTTAGCGGCCACAGCTAACTATGGCTACACCTTC. Translation gives CASSLAATANYGYTF. The rearrangement joins TRBV12-3 or TRBV12-4 to TRBJ1-2; D is ambiguous. V was shortened by 0 bases and J by 0 bases, with 8 bases between the two germline ends. The CDR3 is 15 residues long.

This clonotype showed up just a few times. Here the CDR3 reads CASSRGASNTEAFF. In nucleotides, the CDR3 is TGCGCCAGCAGCCGGGGGGCGAGTAACACTGAAGCTTTCTTT. The chain joins TRBV5-1 to TRBJ1-1; D possibly corresponds to TRBD1 (6 bases). The V gene lost 4 bases and the J gene lost 2 bases, with 12 bases spanning the gap. Germline V lookup: CDR1 SGHRS, CDR2 YFSETQ. The CDR3 is 14 residues long.

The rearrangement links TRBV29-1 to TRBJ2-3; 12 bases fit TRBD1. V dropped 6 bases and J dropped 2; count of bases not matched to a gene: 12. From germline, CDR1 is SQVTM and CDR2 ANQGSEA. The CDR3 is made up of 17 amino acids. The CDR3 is CSVKITGTGGSTDTQYF. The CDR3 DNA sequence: TGCAGCGTAAAAATAACCGGGACAGGGGGCTCCACAGATACGCAGTATTTT.

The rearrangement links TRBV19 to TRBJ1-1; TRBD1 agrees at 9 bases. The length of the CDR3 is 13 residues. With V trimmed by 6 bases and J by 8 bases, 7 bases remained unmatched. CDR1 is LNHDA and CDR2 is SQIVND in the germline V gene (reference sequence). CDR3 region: CASRPGQGREAFF. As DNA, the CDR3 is TGTGCCAGTAGGCCGGGACAGGGAAGAGAAGCTTTCTTT. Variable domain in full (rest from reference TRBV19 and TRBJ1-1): DGGITQSPKYLFRKEGQNVTLSCEQNLNHDAMYWYRQDPGQGLRLIYYSQIVNDFQKGDIAEGYSVSREKKESFPLTVTSAQKNPTAFYLCASRPGQGREAFFGQGTRLTVV.